A single T cell receptor beta chain is shown here with its context. The data belong to a study of T cell changes during pregnancy in multiple sclerosis. The repertoire was sequenced with immunoSEQ multiplex PCR; TCRdb's copy has only in-frame clones and lacks some. Here the sample spans 80,000 or so clones, around 92% being singletons. Deletions cut 4 bases from V and 6 bases from J, with 16 bases between. Germline CDR1 and CDR2: SGHRS and YFSETQ. This CDR3 spans 14 amino acids. V and J are TRBV5-1 and TRBJ1-1; a possible D gene is TRBD1 (6 bases). Sequencing used peripheral blood, obtained before pregnancy. The receptor was isolated from a female donor with multiple sclerosis, enrolled in a pregnancy study. The CDR3, as DNA: TGCGCCAGCAGCCCCGGAGGGGGGGGGCCTGAAGCTTTCTTT. Protein: CASSPGGGGPEAFF.